The subject of this entry is one TCR beta chain. This CDR3 is built from 12 residues. Looked up from germline, CDR1 is GTSNPN and CDR2 is SVGIG (reference sequence). Trimming left V 2 bases short and J 5 bases short, with 10 bases between. The assay was immunoSEQ multiplex PCR, and TCRdb's table has in-frame clones only and misses some. The repertoire has some 290,000 clones, over 75% of them found once; the top ten carry around 1%. The sample is drawn from a study of cytomegalovirus exposure and HLA in healthy donors. The donors were members of the roughly 130-subject validation cohort (separate from the approximately 670-subject first cohort).

The clonotype was recovered from a man aged 30 to 39 in good health and CMV-seronegative. Sequencing used PBMCs. The chain recombines TRBV30 with TRBJ2-7; D is perhaps TRBD1 (6 bases). The CDR3 loop is CAWSTGFDEQYF. CDR3 coding DNA: TGTGCCTGGAGTACAGGGTTCGACGAGCAGTACTTC.